This TCR beta chain was profiled in a study of blood T cell repertoires in COVID-19. Study details: COVID-19 samples from acute and convalescent phases originated in the United States, Italy and Spain. From T cells, B-cell-depleted T cells, or PBMCs came the material, which was cDNA or gDNA.

Per germline, CDR1 MNHEY and CDR2 SVGAGI. V shed 5 bases and J shed 8 bases, with 18 bases lying between them. The length of the CDR3 is 14 residues. Per the original data handling: Reference gene primer amplification gave nucleated cell count estimates. TCRdb keeps only in-frame clones here, not all; method: immunoSEQ multiplex PCR. That table supplies the V and J calls and clone size; D and trimming were determined from the DNA. This sample carries about 120,000 clones, roughly 84% of them seen once, and the ten largest clones take under 4%. The chain recombines TRBV6-5 with TRBJ1-2, with unresolved D. The sequenced sample consisted of peripheral blood. This TCR was recovered from a man aged 35 to 55 with acute or convalescent COVID-19. CDR3 amino acids: CASSHREQTRGYTF. CDR3 nucleotide sequence: TGTGCCAGCAGTCACCGGGAGCAAACCAGGGGCTACACCTTC.